One and the same sample provided the 3 T cell receptor beta chains below, sequenced in a study of T cells after yellow fever vaccination. TCRdb reprocessed the 5' RACE reads via MiXCR and lists one record per CDR3 protein. The data hold 450,000 to 650,000 distinct CDR3 sequences, with 13% observed a single time. Source: PBMCs, taken on the day of the yellow fever booster vaccination. Receptors were obtained from a man aged 30 to 39 who received the YFV17D yellow fever vaccine.

A few counts support this clonotype. The CDR3, as DNA: TGTGCCAGCAGCGTATCTCATCGGTCCTACGAGCAGTACTTC. It translates to CASSVSHRSYEQYF. The V gene is TRBV9, the J gene TRBJ2-7, with D uncertain. This CDR3 is 14 amino acids long. Trimming left V 1 base short and J 1 base short, with 9 bases between. The germline V gene encodes CDR1 SGDLS and CDR2 YYNGEE.

A few counts support this clonotype. V usage is TRBV6-2 or TRBV6-3 and J usage is TRBJ2-1; possible D gene TRBD1, 5 bases. The CDR3 length is 12 residues. The ends were cut back, 6 bases at V and 5 bases at J, with 8 bases in the middle. Germline V gives CDR1 MNHEY, CDR2 SVGEGT. CDR3 sequence: CASSPTDNEQFF. The CDR3 region has the DNA TGTGCCAGCAGCCCGACAGACAATGAGCAGTTCTTC.

The chain joins TRBV6-1 to TRBJ2-7, with D tentatively TRBD2 (5 bases). The germline CDR1 and CDR2 sequences are MNHNS and SASEGT. Trimming removed 6 bases from V and 1 base from J, with 7 bases in between. This CDR3 comprises 12 residues. For the CDR3, the DNA is TGTGCCAGCAGGGACTTTTCCTACGAGCAGTACTTC. Amino acid sequence: CASRDFSYEQYF.